The 13 T cell receptor beta chains given below trace back to one sample, sequenced in a study of shared clonotypes between healthy human individuals. Clones were sequenced by immunoSEQ multiplex PCR, and TCRdb holds only the in-frame ones, with some missing. The sample has some 2,100,000 clones; about 92% are singletons. In the naive CD8 group, cells lacked CD45RO and were positively selected for CCR7, so terminally differentiated effector memory CD45RA+ cells were left out. Sequences were obtained from naive CD8+ T cells from PBMCs. These receptors were collected from a man aged 18 to 30 in good health. Some clones in this sample may be carry-over from other donors' samples.

V gene TRBV6-5 combines with J gene TRBJ2-5; D may be TRBD1 (6 bases). Germline CDR1 and CDR2: MNHEY and SVGAGI. The CDR3 is 14 amino acids. V was pared by 7 bases and J by 0 bases, with 12 bases between. This chain's CDR3 is CASTGRGDQETQYF. The CDR3 nucleotides read TGTGCCAGCACGGGCAGGGGCGACCAAGAGACCCAGTACTTC.

The chain combines TRBV9 with TRBJ1-3; 9 bases line up with TRBD1. V was pared by 3 bases and J by 1 base, with 8 bases of the junction left unmatched. The CDR3 spans 17 residues. CDR1 and CDR2 from the germline V gene are SGDLS and YYNGEE. As DNA, the CDR3 is TGTGCCAGCAGCGGGGAACCGGGACAGGGTTCTGGAAACACCATATATTTT. It yields the protein CASSGEPGQGSGNTIYF.

The chain employs TRBV7-9 and TRBJ1-2; TRBD1 matches 10 bases. Trimming took 6 bases from V and 7 from J; bases not matched to a gene: 11. The CDR3 covers 15 residues. The germline gives CDR1 SEHNR, CDR2 FQNEAQ (reference sequence). The CDR3 reads CASSSLGTGDRGYTF. DNA of the CDR3: TGTGCCAGCAGTTCACTGGGGACAGGGGATCGTGGCTACACCTTC.

About this clone: Other DNA sequences in the same sample also yield this CDR3. The rearrangement joins TRBV7-9 to TRBJ2-2; no clear D gene. Per germline, CDR1 SEHNR and CDR2 FQNEAQ (reference sequence). Trimming removed 2 bases at V and 0 bases at J, with 7 bases between. The CDR3 extends over 15 amino acids. CDR3 loop: CASSLKAANTGELFF. Written as DNA, the CDR3 is TGTGCCAGCAGCTTAAAGGCAGCGAACACCGGGGAGCTGTTTTTT.

The CDR3 sequence is CASSPGVGRQETQYF. CDR3 DNA: TGCGCCAGCAGCCCGGGGGTGGGGCGGCAAGAGACCCAGTACTTC. This chain uses TRBV4-3 with TRBJ2-5, with a weak D call TRBD2 (6 bases). CDR3 length: 15 amino acids. CDR1 and CDR2 (germline): LGHNA, YSLEER. V lost 4 bases to trimming and J lost 2 bases, with 14 bases between them.

The CDR3 nucleotides read TGTGCCAGCAGTTGGGGGGAGAACTATGGCTACACCTTC. Its protein is CASSWGENYGYTF. The rearrangement uses TRBV7-8 and TRBJ1-2, with D perhaps matching TRBD1 (5 bases). V gave up 6 bases and J gave up 2 bases, with 10 bases separating them. The length of the CDR3 is 13 residues. Germline V gene data show CDR1 as SGHVS and CDR2 as FQNEAQ.

This chain links TRBV6-5 with TRBJ2-5; the D gene is possibly TRBD2 (7 bases). The CDR3 covers 15 residues. CDR1 and CDR2 from the germline V gene are MNHEY and SVGAGI. Trimming stripped 8 bases from V and 3 bases from J, with 19 bases between. The CDR3 loop reads CASRADGGHEETQYF. CDR3 nucleotide sequence: TGTGCCAGCCGGGCCGACGGGGGGCATGAAGAGACCCAGTACTTC.

Remarks on this clone: The sample holds other DNA sequences that translate to the same CDR3. V gene TRBV5-1 combines with J gene TRBJ2-1, with TRBD1 as a possible D gene (6 bases). The V gene lost 3 bases and the J gene lost 2 bases, with 12 bases spanning the gap. Germline V gene lookup returns CDR1 SGHRS and CDR2 YFSETQ. The CDR3 has 15 amino acids. The CDR3 sequence is CASSSTGSPYNEQFF. CDR3 bases: TGCGCCAGCAGCTCCACAGGGAGCCCCTACAATGAGCAGTTCTTC.

The V and J genes are TRBV13 and TRBJ2-7; 8 nucleotides align to TRBD2. V shed 6 bases and J 5 bases; nucleotides not matched to a gene: 9. This CDR3 is built from 14 residues. Looked up from germline, CDR1 is PRHDT and CDR2 is FYEKMQ (reference sequence). This chain's CDR3 is CASSTRGAGDEQYF. The CDR3 bases are TGTGCCAGCAGTACCCGCGGAGCGGGAGACGAGCAGTACTTC.

The J gene is TRBJ1-1, the V gene TRBV7-9; D not resolved. The CDR3 has 14 residues. The V gene lost 4 bases and the J gene lost 1 base, with 10 bases spanning the gap. CDR1 and CDR2 (germline): SEHNR, FQNEAQ (reference sequence). CDR3 protein: CASSSTHGNTEAFF. CDR3 DNA: TGTGCCAGCAGCTCGACCCACGGGAACACTGAAGCTTTCTTT.

The chain recombines TRBV7-9 with TRBJ1-1; 7 bases are a match to TRBD1. Looked up from germline, CDR1 is SEHNR and CDR2 is FQNEAQ (reference sequence). CDR3 length equals 18 residues. The V gene end was trimmed by 0 bases and the J gene end by 0 bases; junction bases not matched to a gene: 10. The CDR3 nucleotides read TGTGCCAGCAGCTTAGCTTGGCGACAGGGCGAGGTGAACACTGAAGCTTTCTTT. It encodes CASSLAWRQGEVNTEAFF.

The J gene is TRBJ1-2, the V gene TRBV27; D might be TRBD1 (6 bases). Germline-derived CDR1 and CDR2 are MNHEY and SMNVEV (reference sequence). Trimming stripped 5 bases from V and 4 bases from J, with 14 bases between. This CDR3 is built from 14 residues. CDR3 protein: CASSEGGSLYGYTF. The CDR3 DNA sequence: TGTGCCAGCAGTGAAGGGGGGTCCCTCTATGGCTACACCTTC.

The gene calls are TRBV28 and TRBJ2-1; 11 nucleotides agree with TRBD2. After removal of 4 bases from V and 1 base from J, the junction contained 9 bases not matched to a gene. The CDR3 runs to 18 residues. The germline gives CDR1 MDHEN, CDR2 SYDVKM. The CDR3 coding sequence is TGTGCCAGCAGTTGGCCCGGGACTAGCGGAGAGTCCTACAATGAGCAGTTCTTC. Translated, it gives CASSWPGTSGESYNEQFF.